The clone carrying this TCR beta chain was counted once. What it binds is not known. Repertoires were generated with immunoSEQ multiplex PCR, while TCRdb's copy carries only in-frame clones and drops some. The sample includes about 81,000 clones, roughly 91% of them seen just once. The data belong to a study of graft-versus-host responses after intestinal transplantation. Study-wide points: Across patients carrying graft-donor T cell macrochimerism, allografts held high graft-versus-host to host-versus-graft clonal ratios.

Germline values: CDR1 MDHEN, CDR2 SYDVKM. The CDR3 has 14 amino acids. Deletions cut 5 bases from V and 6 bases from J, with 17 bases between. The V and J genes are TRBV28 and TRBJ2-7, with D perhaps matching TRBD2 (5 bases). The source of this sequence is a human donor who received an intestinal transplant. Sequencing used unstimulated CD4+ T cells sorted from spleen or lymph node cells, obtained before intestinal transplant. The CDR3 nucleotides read TGTGCCAGCAGTAACCCAACTAGGTGGACCGAGCAGTACTTC. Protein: CASSNPTRWTEQYF.